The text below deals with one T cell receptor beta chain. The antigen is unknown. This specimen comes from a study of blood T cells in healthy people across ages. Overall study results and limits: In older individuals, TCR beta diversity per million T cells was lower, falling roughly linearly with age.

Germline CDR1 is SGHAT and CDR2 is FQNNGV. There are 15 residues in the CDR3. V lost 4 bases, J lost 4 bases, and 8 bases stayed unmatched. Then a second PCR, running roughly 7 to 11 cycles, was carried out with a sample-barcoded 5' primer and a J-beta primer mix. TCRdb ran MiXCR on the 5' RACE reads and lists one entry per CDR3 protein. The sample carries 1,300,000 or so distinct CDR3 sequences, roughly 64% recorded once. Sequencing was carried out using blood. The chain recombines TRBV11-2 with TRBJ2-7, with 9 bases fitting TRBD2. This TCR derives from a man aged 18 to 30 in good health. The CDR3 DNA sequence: TGTGCCAGCAGCTCATATAGCGGGAGTCAGTACGAGCAGTACTTC. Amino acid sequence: CASSSYSGSQYEQYF.